This entry describes one TCR beta chain. These data belong to a study of blood T cell repertoires in COVID-19. On the study more broadly: The origin of the acute and convalescent COVID-19 samples was the United States, Italy and Spain. T cells, B-cell-depleted T cells, or PBMCs provided the cDNA or gDNA that served as material.

In the authors' methods: Estimated nucleated cell counts came from reference gene primer amplification. Clones were sequenced by immunoSEQ multiplex PCR, and TCRdb holds only the in-frame ones, with some missing. For V, J and clone size, that table is used; D and trimming come from the DNA. Here the sample spans about 220,000 clones, more than 75% being singletons. Sequencing used peripheral blood. The sequence derives from a man aged 45-60 years who had recovered from COVID-19.

The CDR3 DNA is TGTGCCAGCAGTTACTCGCTAATTGCTGAGCAGTTCTTC. This encodes CASSYSLIAEQFF. V is TRBV6-5 and J is TRBJ2-1, with D unclear. The CDR3 has 13 residues. Trimming left V 0 bases short and J 9 bases short, with 9 bases between. Per germline, CDR1 MNHEY and CDR2 SVGAGI.